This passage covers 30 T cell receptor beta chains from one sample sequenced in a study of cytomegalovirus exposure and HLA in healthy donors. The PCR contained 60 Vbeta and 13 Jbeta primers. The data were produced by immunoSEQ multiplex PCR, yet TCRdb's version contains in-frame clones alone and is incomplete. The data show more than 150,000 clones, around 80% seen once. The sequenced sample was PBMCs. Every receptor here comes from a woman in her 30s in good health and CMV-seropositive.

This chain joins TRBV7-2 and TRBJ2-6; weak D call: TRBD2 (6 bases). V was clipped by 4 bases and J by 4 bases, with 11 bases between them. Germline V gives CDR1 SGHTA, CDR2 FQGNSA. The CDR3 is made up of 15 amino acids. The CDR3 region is CASSWRGAGANVLTF. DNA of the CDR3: TGTGCCAGCAGCTGGAGGGGAGCAGGGGCCAACGTCCTGACTTTC.

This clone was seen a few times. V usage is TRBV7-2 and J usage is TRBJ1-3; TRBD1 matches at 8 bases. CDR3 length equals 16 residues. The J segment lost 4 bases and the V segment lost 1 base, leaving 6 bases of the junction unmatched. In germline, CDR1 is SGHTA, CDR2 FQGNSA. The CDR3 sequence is CASSLVRTGSGNTIYF. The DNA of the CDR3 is TGTGCCAGCAGCTTAGTAAGGACAGGGTCAGGAAACACCATATATTTT.

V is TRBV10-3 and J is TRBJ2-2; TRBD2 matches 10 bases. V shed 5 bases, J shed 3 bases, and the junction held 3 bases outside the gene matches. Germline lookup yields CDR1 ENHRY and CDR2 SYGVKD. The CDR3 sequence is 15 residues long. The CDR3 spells CAISLAGADTGELFF. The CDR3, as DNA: TGTGCCATCAGTCTAGCGGGGGCCGACACCGGGGAGCTGTTTTTT.

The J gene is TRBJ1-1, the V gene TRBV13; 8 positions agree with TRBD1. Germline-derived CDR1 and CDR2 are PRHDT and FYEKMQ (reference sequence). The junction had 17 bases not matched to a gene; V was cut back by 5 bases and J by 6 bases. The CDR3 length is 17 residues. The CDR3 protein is CASSGPRGRSGVAEAFF. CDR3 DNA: TGTGCCAGCAGCGGACCCAGGGGGCGATCCGGGGTTGCTGAAGCTTTCTTT.

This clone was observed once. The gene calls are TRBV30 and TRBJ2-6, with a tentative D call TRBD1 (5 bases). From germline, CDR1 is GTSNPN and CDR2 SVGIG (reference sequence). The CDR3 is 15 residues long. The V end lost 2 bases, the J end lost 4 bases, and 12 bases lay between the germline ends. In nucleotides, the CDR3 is TGTGCCTGGAGTATGGGGCAAAGCGGGGCCAACGTCCTGACTTTC. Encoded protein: CAWSMGQSGANVLTF.

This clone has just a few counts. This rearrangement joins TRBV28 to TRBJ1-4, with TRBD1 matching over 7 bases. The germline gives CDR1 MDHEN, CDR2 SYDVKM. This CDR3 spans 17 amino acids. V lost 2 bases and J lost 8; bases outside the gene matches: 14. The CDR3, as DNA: TGTGCCAGCAGTTTAAAGAGATTCTGGGCAGGGGGGGAAAAACTGTTTTTT. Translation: CASSLKRFWAGGEKLFF.

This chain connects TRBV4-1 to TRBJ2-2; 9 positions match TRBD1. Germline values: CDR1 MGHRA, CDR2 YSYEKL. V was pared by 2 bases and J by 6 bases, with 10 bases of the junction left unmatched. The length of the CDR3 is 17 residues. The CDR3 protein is CASSQPDRGKLPGELFF. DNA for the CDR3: TGCGCCAGCAGCCAACCTGACAGGGGGAAATTGCCCGGGGAGCTGTTTTTT.

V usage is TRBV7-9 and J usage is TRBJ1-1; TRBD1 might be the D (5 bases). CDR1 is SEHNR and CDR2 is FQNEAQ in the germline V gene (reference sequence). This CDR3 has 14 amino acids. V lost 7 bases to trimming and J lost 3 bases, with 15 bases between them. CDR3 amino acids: CASTPASGDTEAFF. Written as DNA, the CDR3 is TGTGCCAGCACCCCGGCCTCGGGGGACACTGAAGCTTTCTTT.

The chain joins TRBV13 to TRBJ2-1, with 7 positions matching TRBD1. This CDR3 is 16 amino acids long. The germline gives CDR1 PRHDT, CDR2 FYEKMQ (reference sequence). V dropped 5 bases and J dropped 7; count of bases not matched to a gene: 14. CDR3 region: CASSAASGTARNEQFF. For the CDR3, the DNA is TGTGCCAGCAGCGCGGCATCCGGGACAGCGAGAAATGAGCAGTTCTTC. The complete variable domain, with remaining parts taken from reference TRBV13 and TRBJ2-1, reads AAGVIQSPRHLIKEKRETATLKCYPIPRHDTVYWYQQGPGQDPQFLISFYEKMQSDKGSIPDRFSAQQFSDYHSELNMSSLELGDSALYFCASSAASGTARNEQFFGPGTRLTVL.

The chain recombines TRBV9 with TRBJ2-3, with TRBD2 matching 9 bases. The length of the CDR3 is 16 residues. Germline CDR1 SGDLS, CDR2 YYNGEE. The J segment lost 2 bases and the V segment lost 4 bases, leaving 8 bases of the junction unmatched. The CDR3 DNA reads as TGTGCCAGCAGCATTAGTAGCGGGGGCAACACAGATACGCAGTATTTT. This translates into CASSISSGGNTDTQYF.

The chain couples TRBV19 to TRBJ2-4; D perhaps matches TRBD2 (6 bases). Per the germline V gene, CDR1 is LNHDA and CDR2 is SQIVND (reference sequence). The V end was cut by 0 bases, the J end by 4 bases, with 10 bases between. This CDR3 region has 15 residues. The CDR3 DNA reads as TGTGCCAGTAGTATAGACGGAGGGCGAAAAAACATTCAGTACTTC. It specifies CASSIDGGRKNIQYF. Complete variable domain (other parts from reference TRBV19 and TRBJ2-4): DGGITQSPKYLFRKEGQNVTLSCEQNLNHDAMYWYRQDPGQGLRLIYYSQIVNDFQKGDIAEGYSVSREKKESFPLTVTSAQKNPTAFYLCASSIDGGRKNIQYFGAGTRLSVL.

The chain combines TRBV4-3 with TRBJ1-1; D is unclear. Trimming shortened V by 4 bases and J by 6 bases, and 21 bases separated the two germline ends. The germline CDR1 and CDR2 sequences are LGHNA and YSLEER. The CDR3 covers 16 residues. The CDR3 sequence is CASSPSGGERLAEAFF. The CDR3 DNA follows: TGCGCCAGCAGCCCGTCAGGTGGCGAACGCTTGGCTGAAGCTTTCTTT.

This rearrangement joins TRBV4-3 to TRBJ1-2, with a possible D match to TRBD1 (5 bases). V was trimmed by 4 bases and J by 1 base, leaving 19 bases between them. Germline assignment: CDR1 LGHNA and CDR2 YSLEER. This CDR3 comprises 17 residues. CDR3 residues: CASSLSSRQTFNYGYTF. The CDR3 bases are TGCGCCAGCAGCCTCTCTTCAAGACAGACCTTTAACTATGGCTACACCTTC.

The CDR3 sequence is CASSPTPAGELFF. For the CDR3, the DNA is TGCGCCAGCAGCCCCACCCCAGCCGGGGAGCTGTTTTTT. The chain recombines TRBV5-1 with TRBJ2-2; D is undetermined. Germline V CDR1 and CDR2: SGHRS, YFSETQ. Trimming cost V 4 bases and J 6 bases, with 10 bases left between them. The CDR3 consists of 13 residues.

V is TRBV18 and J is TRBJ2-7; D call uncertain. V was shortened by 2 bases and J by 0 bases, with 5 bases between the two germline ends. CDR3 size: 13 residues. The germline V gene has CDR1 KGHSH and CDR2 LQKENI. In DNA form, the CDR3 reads TGTGCCAGCTCACCAGGTAGCTCCTACGAGCAGTACTTC. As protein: CASSPGSSYEQYF.

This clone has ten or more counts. The CDR3 loop reads CASLAGANTGELFF. In DNA form, the CDR3 reads TGTGCCAGCCTAGCGGGGGCGAACACCGGGGAGCTGTTTTTT. This chain uses TRBV6-5 with TRBJ2-2; 10 bases line up with TRBD2. CDR1 and CDR2 from the germline V gene are MNHEY and SVGAGI. The V and J ends lost 8 bases and 0 bases, in that order; junction bases with no gene match: 0. The CDR3 covers 14 residues.

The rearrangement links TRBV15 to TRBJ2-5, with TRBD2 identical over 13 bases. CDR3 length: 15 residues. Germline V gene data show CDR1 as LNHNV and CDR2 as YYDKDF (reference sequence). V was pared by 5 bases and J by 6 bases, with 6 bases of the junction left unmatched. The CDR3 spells CATSAGLAGRQTQYF. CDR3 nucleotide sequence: TGTGCCACCAGCGCGGGACTAGCGGGGAGACAGACCCAGTACTTC.

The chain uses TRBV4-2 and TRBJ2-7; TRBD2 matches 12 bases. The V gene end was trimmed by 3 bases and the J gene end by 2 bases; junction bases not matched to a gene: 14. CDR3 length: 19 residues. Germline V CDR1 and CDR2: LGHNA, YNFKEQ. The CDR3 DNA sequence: TGTGCCAGCAGCCAGCAACTAGCGGGGGGATTACTTGTCACCTACGAGCAGTACTTC. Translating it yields CASSQQLAGGLLVTYEQYF.

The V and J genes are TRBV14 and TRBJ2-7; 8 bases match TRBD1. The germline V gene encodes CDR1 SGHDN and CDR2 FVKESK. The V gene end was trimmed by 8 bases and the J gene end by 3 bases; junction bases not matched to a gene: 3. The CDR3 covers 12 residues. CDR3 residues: CASGTGLYEQYF. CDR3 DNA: TGTGCCAGCGGGACAGGACTCTACGAGCAGTACTTC.

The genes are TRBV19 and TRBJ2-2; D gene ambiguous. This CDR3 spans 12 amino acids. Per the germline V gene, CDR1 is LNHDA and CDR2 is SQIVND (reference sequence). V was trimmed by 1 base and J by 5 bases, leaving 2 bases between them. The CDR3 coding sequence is TGTGCCAGTAGTATAGCAACCGGGGAGCTGTTTTTT. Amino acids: CASSIATGELFF. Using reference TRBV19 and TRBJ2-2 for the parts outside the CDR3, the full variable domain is DGGITQSPKYLFRKEGQNVTLSCEQNLNHDAMYWYRQDPGQGLRLIYYSQIVNDFQKGDIAEGYSVSREKKESFPLTVTSAQKNPTAFYLCASSIATGELFFGEGSRLTVL.

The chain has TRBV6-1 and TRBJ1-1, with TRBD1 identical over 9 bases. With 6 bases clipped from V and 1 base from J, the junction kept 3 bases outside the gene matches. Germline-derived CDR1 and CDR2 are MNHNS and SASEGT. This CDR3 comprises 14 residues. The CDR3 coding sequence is TGTGCCAGCAGACCGGGACAGGGGAACACTGAAGCTTTCTTT. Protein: CASRPGQGNTEAFF.

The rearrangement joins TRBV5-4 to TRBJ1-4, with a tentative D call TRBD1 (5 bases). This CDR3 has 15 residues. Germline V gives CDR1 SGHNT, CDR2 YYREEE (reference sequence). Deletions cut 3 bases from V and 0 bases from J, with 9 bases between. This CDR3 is CASSSHRSTNEKLFF. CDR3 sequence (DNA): TGTGCCAGCAGCTCACACAGGTCAACTAATGAAAAACTGTTTTTT.

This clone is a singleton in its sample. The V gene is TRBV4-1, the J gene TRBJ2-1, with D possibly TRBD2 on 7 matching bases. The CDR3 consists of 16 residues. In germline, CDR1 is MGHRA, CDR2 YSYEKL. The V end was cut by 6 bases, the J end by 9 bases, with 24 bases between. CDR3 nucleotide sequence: TGCGCCAGCAGTCTTAAGGGGGGGGGCCGGGCTAGTGAGCAGTTCTTC. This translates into CASSLKGGGRASEQFF.

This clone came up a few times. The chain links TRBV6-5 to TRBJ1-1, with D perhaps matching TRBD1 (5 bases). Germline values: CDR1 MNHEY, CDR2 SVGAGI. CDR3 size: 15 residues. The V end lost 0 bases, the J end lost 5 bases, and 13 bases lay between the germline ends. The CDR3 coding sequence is TGTGCCAGCAGTTACTCCAGGGCCCCTGGGACTGAAGCTTTCTTT. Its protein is CASSYSRAPGTEAFF.

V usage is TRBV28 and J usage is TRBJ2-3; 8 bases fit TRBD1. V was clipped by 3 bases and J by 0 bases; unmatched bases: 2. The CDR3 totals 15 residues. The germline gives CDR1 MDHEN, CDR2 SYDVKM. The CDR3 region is CASSLTGASTDTQYF. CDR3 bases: TGTGCCAGCAGTTTGACAGGGGCTAGCACAGATACGCAGTATTTT.

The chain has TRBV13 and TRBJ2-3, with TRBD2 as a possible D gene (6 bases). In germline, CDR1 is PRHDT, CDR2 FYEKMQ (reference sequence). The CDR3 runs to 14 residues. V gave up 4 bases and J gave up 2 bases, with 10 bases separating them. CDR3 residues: CASSSTRVTDTQYF. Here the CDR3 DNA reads TGTGCCAGCAGCTCGACTAGAGTCACAGATACGCAGTATTTT.

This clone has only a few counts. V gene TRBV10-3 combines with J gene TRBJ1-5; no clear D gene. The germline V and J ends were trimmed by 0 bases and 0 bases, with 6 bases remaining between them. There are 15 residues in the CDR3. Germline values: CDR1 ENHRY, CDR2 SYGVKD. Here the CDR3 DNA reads TGTGCCATCAGTGAGTCGAGGGATAGCAATCAGCCCCAGCATTTT. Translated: CAISESRDSNQPQHF.

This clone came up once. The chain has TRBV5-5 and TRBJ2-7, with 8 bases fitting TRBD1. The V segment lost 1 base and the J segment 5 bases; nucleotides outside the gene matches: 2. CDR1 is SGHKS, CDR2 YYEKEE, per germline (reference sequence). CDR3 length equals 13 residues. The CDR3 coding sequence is TGTGCCAGCAGCTTGCCAGGGGGCAACGAGCAGTACTTC. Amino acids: CASSLPGGNEQYF. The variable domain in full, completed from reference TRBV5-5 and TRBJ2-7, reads DAGVTQSPTHLIKTRGQQVTLRCSPISGHKSVSWYQQVLGQGPQFIFQYYEKEERGRGNFPDRFSARQFPNYSSELNVNALLLGDSALYLCASSLPGGNEQYFGPGTRLTVT.

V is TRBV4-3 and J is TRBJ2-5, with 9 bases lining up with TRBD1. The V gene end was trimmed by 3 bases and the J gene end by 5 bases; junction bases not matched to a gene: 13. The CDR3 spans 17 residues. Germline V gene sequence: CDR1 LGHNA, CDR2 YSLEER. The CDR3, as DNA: TGCGCCAGCAGCCAGGTCCGACAGGGGGTCGGTGCCGAGACCCAGTACTTC. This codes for CASSQVRQGVGAETQYF.

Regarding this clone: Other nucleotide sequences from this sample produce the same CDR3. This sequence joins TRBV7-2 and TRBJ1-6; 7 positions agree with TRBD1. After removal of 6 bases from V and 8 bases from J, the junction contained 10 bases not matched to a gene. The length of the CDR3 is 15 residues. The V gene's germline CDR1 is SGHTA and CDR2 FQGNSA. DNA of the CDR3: TGTGCCAGCAGTCAGGGGGGCAGGGCCCATTCACCCCTCCACTTT. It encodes CASSQGGRAHSPLHF. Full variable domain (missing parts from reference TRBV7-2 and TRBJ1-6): GAGVSQSPSNKVTEKGKDVELRCDPISGHTALYWYRQSLGQGLEFLIYFQGNSAPDKSGLPSDRFSAERTGGSVSTLTIQRTQQEDSAVYLCASSQGGRAHSPLHFGNGTRLTVT.